This T cell receptor beta chain was found in a study of cytomegalovirus exposure and HLA in healthy donors. Whole-study results and caveats: Being productive about 90% or about 30% of the time was typical of most TCR beta V segments in an earlier analysis. Association of a missense DCLRE1C variant with TCR beta V- and J-gene trimming was reported in a later analysis.

Donors consisted of healthy bone marrow donors. Details on this clone: What it recognizes is unknown.

A multiplex PCR was run with 60 Vbeta primers and 13 Jbeta primers. Assay used: immunoSEQ multiplex PCR; TCRdb lists only in-frame clones, some missing. The sample shows 70,000 or so clones, approximately 68% of them seen only once. This sequence was found in a woman younger than 45 in good health and CMV-seronegative. What was sequenced was PBMCs.

Here the CDR3 DNA reads TGTGCCAGCAGTTACCGGGCGGGGGGCCTCGCCTACGAGCAGTACTTC. Translating it yields CASSYRAGGLAYEQYF. The chain links TRBV6-5 to TRBJ2-7, with 8 bases lining up with TRBD2. Germline V gene lookup returns CDR1 MNHEY and CDR2 SVGAGI. The J segment lost 2 bases and the V segment lost 2 bases, leaving 8 bases of the junction unmatched. The CDR3 extends over 16 amino acids.